Described below is a single T cell receptor beta chain sequence and its context. The antigen remains undetermined. This entry belongs to a study of cytomegalovirus exposure and HLA in healthy donors. Notes on the study in general: CMV antigen specificity of three CMV-associated chains was confirmed in vitro. Some V segments (TRBV6-2 and TRBV6-3 among them) were excluded as indistinguishable.

The study ran its PCR with 60 Vbeta and 13 Jbeta primers. The data were produced by immunoSEQ multiplex PCR, yet TCRdb's version contains in-frame clones alone and is incomplete. The listing records about 54,000 clones. The CDR3 totals 14 residues. CDR1 LGHNT and CDR2 FRNRAP come from the germline V gene. V was clipped by 3 bases and J by 1 base, with 9 bases between them. The sequence was collected from a woman in her forties in good health and CMV-seronegative. Sequencing used PBMCs. V is TRBV12-5 and J is TRBJ1-1; possible D gene TRBD1, 5 bases. The CDR3 sequence: CASGFSGTNTEAFF. The CDR3 coding sequence is TGTGCTAGTGGTTTTAGCGGGACGAACACTGAAGCTTTCTTT.